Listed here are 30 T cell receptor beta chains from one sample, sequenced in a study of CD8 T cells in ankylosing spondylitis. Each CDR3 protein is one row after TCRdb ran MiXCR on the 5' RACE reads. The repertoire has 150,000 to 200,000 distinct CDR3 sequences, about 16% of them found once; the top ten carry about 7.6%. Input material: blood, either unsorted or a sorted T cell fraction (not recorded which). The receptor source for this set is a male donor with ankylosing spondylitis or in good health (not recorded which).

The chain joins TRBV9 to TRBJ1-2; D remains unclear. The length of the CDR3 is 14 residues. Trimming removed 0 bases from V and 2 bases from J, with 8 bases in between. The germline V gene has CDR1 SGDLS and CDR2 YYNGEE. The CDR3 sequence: CASSVAQDNYGYTF. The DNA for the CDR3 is TGTGCCAGCAGCGTAGCTCAGGACAACTATGGCTACACCTTC.

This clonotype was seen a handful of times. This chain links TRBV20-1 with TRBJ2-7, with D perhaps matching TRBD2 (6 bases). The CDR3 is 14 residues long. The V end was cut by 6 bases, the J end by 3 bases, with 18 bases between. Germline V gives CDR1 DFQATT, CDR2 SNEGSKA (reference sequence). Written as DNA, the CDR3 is TGCAGTGCGAATCGGGGGAATTACGGCTACGAGCAGTACTTC. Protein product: CSANRGNYGYEQYF.

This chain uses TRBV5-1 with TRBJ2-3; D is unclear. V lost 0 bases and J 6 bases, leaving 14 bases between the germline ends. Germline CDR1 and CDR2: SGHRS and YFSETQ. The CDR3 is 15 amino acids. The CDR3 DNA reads TGCGCCAGCAGCTTGGCCGGGCAGGTTGCTGATACGCAGTATTTT. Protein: CASSLAGQVADTQYF.

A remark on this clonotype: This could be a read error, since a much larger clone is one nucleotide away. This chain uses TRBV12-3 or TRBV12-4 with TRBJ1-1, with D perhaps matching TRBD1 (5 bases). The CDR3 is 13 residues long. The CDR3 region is CVSSSLLGAEAFF. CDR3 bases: TGTGTCAGCAGTTCCCTCCTAGGGGCCGAAGCTTTCTTT.

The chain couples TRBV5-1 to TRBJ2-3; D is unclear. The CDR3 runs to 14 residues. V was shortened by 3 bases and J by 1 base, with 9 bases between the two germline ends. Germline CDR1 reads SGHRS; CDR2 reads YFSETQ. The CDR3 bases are TGCGCCAGCAGCTCCGGCAGTGGCACAGATACGCAGTATTTT. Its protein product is CASSSGSGTDTQYF.

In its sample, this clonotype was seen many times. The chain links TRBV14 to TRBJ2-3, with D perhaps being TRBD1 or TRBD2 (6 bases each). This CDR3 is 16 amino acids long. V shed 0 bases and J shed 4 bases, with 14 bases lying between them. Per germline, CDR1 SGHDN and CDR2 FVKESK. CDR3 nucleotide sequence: TGTGCCAGCAGCCAAGAGTCGGGGGCCGCCCCAGATACGCAGTATTTT. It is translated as CASSQESGAAPDTQYF.

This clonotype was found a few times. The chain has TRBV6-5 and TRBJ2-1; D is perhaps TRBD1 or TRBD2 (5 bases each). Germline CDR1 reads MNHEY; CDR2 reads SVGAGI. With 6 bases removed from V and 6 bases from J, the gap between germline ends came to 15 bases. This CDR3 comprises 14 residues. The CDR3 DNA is TGTGCCAGCAGGGCCGGGACCCCTCTCAATGAGCAGTTCTTC. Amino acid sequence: CASRAGTPLNEQFF.

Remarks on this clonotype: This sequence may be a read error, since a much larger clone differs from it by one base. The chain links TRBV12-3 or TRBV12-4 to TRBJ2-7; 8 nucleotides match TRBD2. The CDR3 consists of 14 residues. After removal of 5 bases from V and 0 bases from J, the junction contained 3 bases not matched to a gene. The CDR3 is CASSESGSSYEQYF. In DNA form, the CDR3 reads TGTGCCAGCAGTGAGAGCGGGAGCTCCTACGAGCAGTACTTC.

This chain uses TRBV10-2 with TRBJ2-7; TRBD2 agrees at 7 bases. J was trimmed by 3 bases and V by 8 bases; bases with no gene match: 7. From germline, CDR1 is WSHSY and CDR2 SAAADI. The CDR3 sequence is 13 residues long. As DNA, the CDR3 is TGCGCCAGCGGGCATGAGCGGGGCTACGAGCAGTACTTC. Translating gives CASGHERGYEQYF.

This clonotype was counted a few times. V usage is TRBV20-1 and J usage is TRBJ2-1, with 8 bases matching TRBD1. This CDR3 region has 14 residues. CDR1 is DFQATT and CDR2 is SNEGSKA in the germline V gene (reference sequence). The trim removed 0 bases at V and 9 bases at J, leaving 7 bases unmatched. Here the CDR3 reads CSARDSTGGGEQFF. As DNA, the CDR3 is TGCAGTGCTAGAGATTCAACAGGGGGAGGTGAGCAGTTCTTC.

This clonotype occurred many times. CDR3 sequence: CSASGGLAGGTGELFF. CDR3 DNA: TGCAGTGCTAGCGGTGGGCTAGCGGGAGGTACCGGGGAGCTGTTTTTT. V usage is TRBV20-1 and J usage is TRBJ2-2; 11 bases are shared with TRBD2. The junction had 8 bases not matched to a gene; V was cut back by 3 bases and J by 5 bases. Germline V gene lookup returns CDR1 DFQATT and CDR2 SNEGSKA (reference sequence). This CDR3 is 16 amino acids long.

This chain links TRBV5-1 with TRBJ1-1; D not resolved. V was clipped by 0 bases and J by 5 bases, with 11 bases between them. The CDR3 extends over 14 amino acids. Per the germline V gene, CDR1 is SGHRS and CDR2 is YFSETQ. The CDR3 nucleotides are TGCGCCAGCAGCTTGGGAAAGGGTGGTACTGAAGCTTTCTTT. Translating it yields CASSLGKGGTEAFF.

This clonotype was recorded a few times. For the CDR3, the DNA is TGCGCCAGCAGCTGGACAGGGGCCGGTTCCACCGGGGAGCTGTTTTTT. Translation: CASSWTGAGSTGELFF. V is TRBV5-1 and J is TRBJ2-2, with 9 nucleotides matching TRBD1. After removal of 3 bases from V and 4 bases from J, the junction contained 7 bases not matched to a gene. Germline CDR1 SGHRS, CDR2 YFSETQ. This CDR3 region has 16 residues.

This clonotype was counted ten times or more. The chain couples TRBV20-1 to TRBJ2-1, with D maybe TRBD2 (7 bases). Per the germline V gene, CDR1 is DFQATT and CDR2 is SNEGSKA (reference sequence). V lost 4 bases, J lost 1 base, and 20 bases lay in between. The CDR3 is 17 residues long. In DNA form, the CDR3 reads TGCAGTGCTACGGGGGCCGTGCGGGAGAGTTCCTACAATGAGCAGTTCTTC. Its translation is CSATGAVRESSYNEQFF.

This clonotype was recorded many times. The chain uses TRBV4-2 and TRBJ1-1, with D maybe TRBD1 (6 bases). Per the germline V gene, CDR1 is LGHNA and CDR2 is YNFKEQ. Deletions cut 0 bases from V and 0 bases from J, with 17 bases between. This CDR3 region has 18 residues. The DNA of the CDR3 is TGTGCCAGCAGCCAAGAACGAGGGGGGGATTCCATGAACACTGAAGCTTTCTTT. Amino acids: CASSQERGGDSMNTEAFF.

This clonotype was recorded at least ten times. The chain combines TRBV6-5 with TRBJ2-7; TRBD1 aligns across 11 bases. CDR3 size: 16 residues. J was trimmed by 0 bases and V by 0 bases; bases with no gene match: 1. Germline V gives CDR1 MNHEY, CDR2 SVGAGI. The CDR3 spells CASSYSGTGGSYEQYF. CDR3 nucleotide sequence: TGTGCCAGCAGTTACTCCGGGACAGGGGGCTCCTACGAGCAGTACTTC.

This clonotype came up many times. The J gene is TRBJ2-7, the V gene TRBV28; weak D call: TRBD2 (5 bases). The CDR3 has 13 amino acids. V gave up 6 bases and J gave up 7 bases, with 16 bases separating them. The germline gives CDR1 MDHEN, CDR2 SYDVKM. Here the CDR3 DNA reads TGTGCCAGCAGCGAATTTAAAACGGGGGAGCAGTACTTC. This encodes CASSEFKTGEQYF.

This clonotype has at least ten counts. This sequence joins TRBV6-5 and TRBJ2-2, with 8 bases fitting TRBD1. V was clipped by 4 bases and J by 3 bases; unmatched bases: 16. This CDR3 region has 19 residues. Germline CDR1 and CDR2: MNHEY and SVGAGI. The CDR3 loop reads CASSSRLGQGRVYTGELFF. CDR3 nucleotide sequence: TGTGCCAGCAGTTCAAGGCTTGGACAGGGACGGGTTTACACCGGGGAGCTGTTTTTT.

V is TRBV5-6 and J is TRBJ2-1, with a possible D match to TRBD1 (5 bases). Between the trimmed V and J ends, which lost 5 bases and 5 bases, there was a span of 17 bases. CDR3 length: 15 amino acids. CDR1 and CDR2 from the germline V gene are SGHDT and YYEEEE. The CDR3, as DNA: TGTGCCAGCAGTTCTCGGCCAACAGGAGACAATGAGCAGTTCTTC. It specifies CASSSRPTGDNEQFF.

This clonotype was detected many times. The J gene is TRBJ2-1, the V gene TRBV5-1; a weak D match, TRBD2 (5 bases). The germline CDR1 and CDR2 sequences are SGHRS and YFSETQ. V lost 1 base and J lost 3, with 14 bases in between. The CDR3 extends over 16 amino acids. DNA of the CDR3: TGCGCCAGCAGCTTGAGTTGGGAGACCCTCTACAATGAGCAGTTCTTC. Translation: CASSLSWETLYNEQFF. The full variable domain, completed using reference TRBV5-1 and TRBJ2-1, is KAGVTQTPRYLIKTRGQQVTLSCSPISGHRSVSWYQQTPGQGLQFLFEYFSETQRNKGNFPGRFSGRQFSNSRSEMNVSTLELGDSALYLCASSLSWETLYNEQFFGPGTRLTVL.

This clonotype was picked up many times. The CDR3 sequence is CSARLVPYEQYF. The CDR3 DNA reads TGCAGTGCTAGACTAGTTCCCTACGAGCAGTACTTC. The genes are TRBV20-1 and TRBJ2-7; D remains ambiguous. CDR1 DFQATT and CDR2 SNEGSKA come from the germline V gene (reference sequence). V lost 2 bases and J lost 2, with 7 bases in between. This CDR3 comprises 12 residues.

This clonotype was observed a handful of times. CDR3 region: CASSYYGTRTYEQYF. CDR3 nucleotide sequence: TGTGCCAGCAGTTATTATGGGACACGGACCTACGAGCAGTACTTC. The chain combines TRBV6-5 with TRBJ2-7, with D possibly matching TRBD1 (6 bases). CDR3 length equals 15 residues. Trimming stripped 3 bases from V and 2 bases from J, with 14 bases between. The germline V gene encodes CDR1 MNHEY and CDR2 SVGAGI.

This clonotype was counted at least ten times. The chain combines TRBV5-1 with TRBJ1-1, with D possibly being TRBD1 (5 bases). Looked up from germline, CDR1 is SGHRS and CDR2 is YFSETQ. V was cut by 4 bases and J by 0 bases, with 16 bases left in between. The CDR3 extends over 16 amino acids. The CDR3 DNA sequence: TGCGCCAGCAGCCCCCTCGGGACGAACATGAACACTGAAGCTTTCTTT. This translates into CASSPLGTNMNTEAFF.

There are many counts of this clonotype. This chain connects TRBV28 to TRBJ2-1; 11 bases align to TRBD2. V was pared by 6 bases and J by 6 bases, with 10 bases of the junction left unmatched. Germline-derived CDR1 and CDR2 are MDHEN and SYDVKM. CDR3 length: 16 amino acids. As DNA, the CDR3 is TGTGCCAGCAGCCCACCCGGGACTAGCGGTTTCAATGAGCAGTTCTTC. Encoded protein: CASSPPGTSGFNEQFF.

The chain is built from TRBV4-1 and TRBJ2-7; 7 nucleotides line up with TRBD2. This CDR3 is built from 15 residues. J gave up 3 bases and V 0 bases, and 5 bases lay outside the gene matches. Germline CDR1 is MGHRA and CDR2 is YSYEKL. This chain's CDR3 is CASSQDLAALYEQYF. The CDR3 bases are TGCGCCAGCAGCCAAGATCTAGCGGCACTCTACGAGCAGTACTTC.

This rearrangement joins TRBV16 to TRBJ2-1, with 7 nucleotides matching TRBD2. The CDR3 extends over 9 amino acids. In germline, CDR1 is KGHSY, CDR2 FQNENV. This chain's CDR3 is CAAGREQFF. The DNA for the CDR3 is TGTGCAGCGGGACGTGAGCAGTTCTTC. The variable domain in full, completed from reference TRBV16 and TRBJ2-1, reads GEEVAQTPKHLVRGEGQKAKLYCAPIKGHSYVFWYQQVLKNEFKFLISFQNENVFDETGMPKERFSAKCLPNSPCSLEIQATKLEDSAVYFCAAGREQFFGPGTRLTVL.

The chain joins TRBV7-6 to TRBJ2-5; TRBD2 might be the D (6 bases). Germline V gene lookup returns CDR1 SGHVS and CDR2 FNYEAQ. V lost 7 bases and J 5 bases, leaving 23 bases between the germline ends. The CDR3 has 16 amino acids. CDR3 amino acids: CASTPRRAPRDETQYF. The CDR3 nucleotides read TGTGCCAGCACGCCCAGGAGGGCCCCTCGGGATGAGACCCAGTACTTC.

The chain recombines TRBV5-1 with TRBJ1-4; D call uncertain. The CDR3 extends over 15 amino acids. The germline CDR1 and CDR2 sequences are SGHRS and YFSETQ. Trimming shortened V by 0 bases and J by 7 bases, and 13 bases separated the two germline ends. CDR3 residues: CASSLGSGLGEKLFF. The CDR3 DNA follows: TGCGCCAGCAGCTTGGGGTCGGGCTTGGGTGAAAAACTGTTTTTT.

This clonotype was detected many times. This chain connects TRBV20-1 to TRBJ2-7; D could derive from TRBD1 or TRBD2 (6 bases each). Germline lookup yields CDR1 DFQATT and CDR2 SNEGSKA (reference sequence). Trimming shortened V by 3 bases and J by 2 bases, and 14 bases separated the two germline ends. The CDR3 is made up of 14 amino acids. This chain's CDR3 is CSARQGGRTYEQYF. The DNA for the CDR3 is TGCAGTGCTAGGCAAGGGGGGAGAACCTACGAGCAGTACTTC.

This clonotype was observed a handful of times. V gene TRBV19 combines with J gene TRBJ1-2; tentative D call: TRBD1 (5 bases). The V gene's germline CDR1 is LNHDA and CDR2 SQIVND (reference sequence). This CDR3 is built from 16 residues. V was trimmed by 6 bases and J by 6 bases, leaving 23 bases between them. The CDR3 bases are TGTGCCAGTAGAGGAGGACACGCTCGAATGATCAATGGCTACACCTTC. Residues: CASRGGHARMINGYTF.